Listed below are T cell receptor beta chains from one sample, sequenced in a study of blood T cell repertoires in COVID-19. Libraries were prepared by immunoSEQ multiplex PCR; TCRdb keeps only in-frame clonotypes and omits some of them. This table holds 200,000 to 250,000 clones, nearly 85% found once. Sequencing input: peripheral blood. These receptor sequences come from a woman aged 30 to 39 with COVID-19, enrolled during active disease. Each CDR3 is given without its conserved first and last residue.

>TRBV7-3|TRBJ2-1
ASGPSGAGEQF
>TRBV27|TRBJ2-2
ASSRQGGGELF
>TRBV10-3|TRBJ1-5
AISEAQESNQPQH
>TRBV7-2|TRBJ1-2
ASRQGYGYT
>TRBV29-1|TRBJ2-4
SVSDRAKNIQY
>TRBV27|TRBJ1-6
ASSLADFNNSPLH
>TRBV4-3|TRBJ1-2
ASSQDSQIIYGYT
>TRBV7-9|TRBJ2-3
ASSQNTDTQY
>TRBV5-4|TRBJ2-3
ASSVGTREGTQY
>TRBV19|TRBJ1-6
ASSITRSELH
>TRBV7-8|TRBJ1-1
ASSHGTGGTEAF
>TRBV11-3|TRBJ1-6
ASSLDPDSPLH
>TRBV24-1|TRBJ2-1
ATSDRRGHEGNEQF
>TRBV5-6|TRBJ2-2
ASSWVQPGTSGSAGELF
>TRBV29-1|TRBJ2-3
SVGDYPSSAQY
>TRBV6-5|TRBJ2-6
ASSYLTGANVLT
>TRBV7-3|TRBJ2-1
ASSLSGLGTNEQF
>TRBV9|TRBJ2-1
ASSPGLAGGRFNEQF
>TRBV19|TRBJ1-1
ASSIARSGGPVTEAF
>TRBV11-2|TRBJ2-1
ASSLRRANEQF
>TRBV19|TRBJ1-2
ASSRDRVSGYT
>TRBV6-4|TRBJ2-2
ASSDGTASNTGELF
>TRBV18|TRBJ1-4
ASSQGATNEKLF
>TRBV7-9|TRBJ1-3
ASSPMEGRSGNTIY
>TRBV7-9|TRBJ2-7
ASSPDQGRQY
>TRBV5-1|TRBJ1-6
ASSLVGRSPLH
>TRBV28|TRBJ1-2
ASSFFRPGDYGYT
>TRBV6-1|TRBJ2-3
ASSDLAGAADTQY
>TRBV6-5|TRBJ1-6
ASSGFPYNSPLH
>TRBV4-3|TRBJ1-2
ASSQTPGQGSKGYT
>TRBV5-1|TRBJ2-3
ASSLLAGTGSDTQY
>TRBV6-5|TRBJ2-7
ASSYSIVGEGDEQY
>TRBV3-1/TRBV3-2|TRBJ2-3
ASSQELVSGGATDTQY
>TRBV14|TRBJ2-7
ASRPAGQGAFYEQY
>TRBV18|TRBJ2-1
ASSGQFSEQF
>TRBV5-4|TRBJ1-6
ASRDRVSYNSPLH
>TRBV5-5|TRBJ2-7
ASSLATGPLSSYEQY
>TRBV9|TRBJ1-2
ASSGPWGQGGYYGYT